The 25 T cell receptor beta chains listed next were all sequenced from one sample in a study of technical replicates of blood from a handful of donors. Assay: immunoSEQ multiplex PCR; the TCRdb copy retains only in-frame clones and omits some. The sample includes 87,000 or so clones, approximately 95% of them seen just once. Sequencing input: T cells isolated from PBMCs. Receptors originate from a human donor in good health.

This clone appeared a single time. The chain is built from TRBV5-1 and TRBJ2-1, with TRBD2 matching 13 bases. CDR1 is SGHRS, CDR2 YFSETQ, per germline. The V and J ends lost 3 bases and 8 bases, in that order; junction bases with no gene match: 8. This CDR3 region has 16 residues. In DNA form, the CDR3 reads TGCGCCAGCAGCTCCGGACTAGCGGGAGCCCCCCATGAGCAGTTCTTC. It specifies CASSSGLAGAPHEQFF.

The rearrangement links TRBV27 to TRBJ2-1, with 8 bases fitting TRBD2. This CDR3 comprises 17 residues. J was trimmed by 0 bases and V by 8 bases; bases with no gene match: 12. Germline CDR1 is MNHEY and CDR2 is SMNVEV (reference sequence). CDR3 in DNA: TGTGCCAGCCTGGCTGACGTAGCGGGGAGCTCCTACAATGAGCAGTTCTTC. This translates into CASLADVAGSSYNEQFF.

The CDR3: CASTGQGRGYGYTF. CDR3 nucleotides: TGCGCCAGCACTGGACAGGGACGGGGCTATGGCTACACCTTC. The rearrangement joins TRBV5-1 to TRBJ1-2; 8 nucleotides match TRBD1. The V gene end was trimmed by 6 bases and the J gene end by 4 bases; junction bases not matched to a gene: 8. This CDR3 contains 14 residues. Germline CDR1 and CDR2: SGHRS and YFSETQ.

The CDR3 here is CASSLLAISYNEQFF. The CDR3 nucleotides read TGTGCCAGCAGCCTACTAGCGATCTCCTACAATGAGCAGTTCTTC. The chain joins TRBV6-5 to TRBJ2-1; 7 nucleotides line up with TRBD2. Germline V gene sequence: CDR1 MNHEY, CDR2 SVGAGI. This CDR3 has 15 residues. V dropped 6 bases and J dropped 0; count of bases not matched to a gene: 5.

The rearrangement joins TRBV27 to TRBJ1-2; D might be TRBD1 (5 bases). Germline V gene sequence: CDR1 MNHEY, CDR2 SMNVEV (reference sequence). The V and J ends lost 4 bases and 4 bases respectively, with 10 bases between them. The CDR3 runs to 13 residues. CDR3 sequence: CASSSSGSYGYTF. The DNA for the CDR3 is TGTGCCAGCAGTTCTTCAGGGTCCTATGGCTACACCTTC.

The chain combines TRBV28 with TRBJ1-1, with 10 bases identical to TRBD1. This CDR3 spans 18 amino acids. Trimming took 4 bases from V and 1 from J; bases not matched to a gene: 12. The germline gives CDR1 MDHEN, CDR2 SYDVKM. The CDR3 nucleotides are TGTGCCAGCAGTTCCGGGGGACAGGGGACCAACAAGAACACTGAAGCTTTCTTT. Translated: CASSSGGQGTNKNTEAFF.

This chain uses TRBV14 with TRBJ2-7, with 13 nucleotides matching TRBD2. This CDR3 has 19 amino acids. Trimming cost V 0 bases and J 2 bases; bases outside gene matches: 10. CDR1 and CDR2 (germline): SGHDN, FVKESK. The CDR3 sequence: CASSQDSGLAGYTTYEQYF. For the CDR3, the DNA is TGTGCCAGCAGCCAAGATTCGGGACTAGCGGGATACACGACCTACGAGCAGTACTTC.

The V call is TRBV28, the J call TRBJ2-7; D is perhaps TRBD2 (5 bases). The length of the CDR3 is 13 residues. V gave up 5 bases and J gave up 3 bases, with 11 bases separating them. Germline V lookup: CDR1 MDHEN, CDR2 SYDVKM. The CDR3 sequence: CASSHPRVYEQYF. CDR3 nucleotides: TGTGCCAGCAGTCACCCGCGGGTCTACGAGCAGTACTTC. Complete variable domain (other parts from reference TRBV28 and TRBJ2-7): DVKVTQSSRYLVKRTGEKVFLECVQDMDHENMFWYRQDPGLGLRLIYFSYDVKMKEKGDIPEGYSVSREKKERFSLILESASTNQTSMYLCASSHPRVYEQYFGPGTRLTVT.

The chain couples TRBV9 to TRBJ2-1, with 7 positions matching TRBD2. Germline assignment: CDR1 SGDLS and CDR2 YYNGEE. The V segment lost 3 bases and the J segment 2 bases; nucleotides outside the gene matches: 5. This CDR3 contains 15 residues. The CDR3 sequence: CASSGAGPAYNEQFF. As DNA, the CDR3 is TGTGCCAGCAGCGGAGCGGGACCAGCCTACAATGAGCAGTTCTTC. Variable domain in full (rest from reference TRBV9 and TRBJ2-1): DSGVTQTPKHLITATGQRVTLRCSPRSGDLSVYWYQQSLDQGLQFLIQYYNGEERAKGNILERFSAQQFPDLHSELNLSSLELGDSALYFCASSGAGPAYNEQFFGPGTRLTVL.

The genes are TRBV9 and TRBJ2-1; 9 bases map to TRBD2. Trimming at V came to 4 bases and at J to 5 bases, leaving 4 bases not matched to a gene. CDR3 length: 14 residues. CDR1 SGDLS and CDR2 YYNGEE come from the germline V gene. The CDR3 reads CASSPRLADNEQFF. Here the CDR3 DNA reads TGTGCCAGCAGCCCCAGACTAGCGGACAATGAGCAGTTCTTC.

This clone occurred once. J is TRBJ2-1 and V is TRBV5-1; 15 bases map to TRBD2. With V trimmed by 0 bases and J by 9 bases, 4 bases remained unmatched. CDR3 length equals 16 residues. The germline gives CDR1 SGHRS, CDR2 YFSETQ. CDR3 loop: CASSLGTSGRGSEQFF. The DNA for the CDR3 is TGCGCCAGCAGCTTGGGGACTAGCGGGAGGGGGAGTGAGCAGTTCTTC.

The V and J genes are TRBV12-5 and TRBJ2-2, with a weak D call TRBD2 (5 bases). The CDR3 contains 13 residues. Germline values: CDR1 LGHNT, CDR2 FRNRAP. V lost 6 bases and J 6 bases, leaving 11 bases between the germline ends. CDR3 region: CASGPEGSGELFF. DNA for the CDR3: TGTGCTAGTGGCCCCGAGGGCTCCGGGGAGCTGTTTTTT. The entire variable domain, with the rest obtained from reference TRBV12-5 and TRBJ2-2, is as follows: DARVTQTPRHKVTEMGQEVTMRCQPILGHNTVFWYRQTMMQGLELLAYFRNRAPLDDSGMPKDRFSAEMPDATLATLKIQPSEPRDSAVYFCASGPEGSGELFFGEGSRLTVL.

The J gene is TRBJ2-1, the V gene TRBV5-6; D possibly corresponds to TRBD2 (6 bases). V was shortened by 0 bases and J by 2 bases, with 9 bases between the two germline ends. CDR3 size: 15 residues. Germline CDR1 and CDR2: SGHDT and YYEEEE. This CDR3 is CASSLGGDAYNEQFF. CDR3 DNA sequence: TGTGCCAGCAGCTTGGGGGGGGACGCCTACAATGAGCAGTTCTTC.

This chain connects TRBV9 to TRBJ2-3, with 10 bases identical to TRBD2. This CDR3 region has 20 residues. The J segment lost 2 bases and the V segment lost 0 bases, leaving 15 bases of the junction unmatched. Looked up from germline, CDR1 is SGDLS and CDR2 is YYNGEE. The CDR3 nucleotides read TGTGCCAGCAGCGTAGATAGTAACGGTGCACTAGCGGGGACCACAGATACGCAGTATTTT. It codes for CASSVDSNGALAGTTDTQYF.

Comment on this clone: The same CDR3 also results from other DNA sequences found in this sample. This chain uses TRBV15 with TRBJ2-1; no clear D. Looked up from germline, CDR1 is LNHNV and CDR2 is YYDKDF (reference sequence). The V end was cut by 0 bases, the J end by 8 bases, with 5 bases between. The CDR3 is 12 amino acids. CDR3 in DNA: TGTGCCACCAGCAGAGACGAGGATGAGCAGTTCTTC. Protein sequence: CATSRDEDEQFF. The entire variable domain, with the rest obtained from reference TRBV15 and TRBJ2-1, is as follows: DAMVIQNPRYQVTQFGKPVTLSCSQTLNHNVMYWYQQKSSQAPKLLFHYYDKDFNNEADTPDNFQSRRPNTSFCFLDIRSPGLGDTAMYLCATSRDEDEQFFGPGTRLTVL.

The chain carries TRBV18 and TRBJ2-1; D gene ambiguous. This CDR3 is 17 amino acids long. The germline V and J ends were trimmed by 5 bases and 10 bases, with 27 bases remaining between them. In germline, CDR1 is KGHSH, CDR2 LQKENI. DNA of the CDR3: TGTGCCAGCTCATCTACCAGTTTTCAGACCCGAGGATGGGAGCAGTTCTTC. This translates into CASSSTSFQTRGWEQFF.

The V gene is TRBV6-1, the J gene TRBJ1-5, with D possibly being TRBD1 (5 bases). V was trimmed by 7 bases and J by 8 bases, leaving 12 bases between them. The germline gives CDR1 MNHNS, CDR2 SASEGT. The CDR3 covers 12 residues. The CDR3 is CASKEGYKPQHF. Written as DNA, the CDR3 is TGTGCCAGCAAGGAGGGGTATAAGCCCCAGCATTTT.

V is TRBV28 and J is TRBJ2-7; 9 bases map to TRBD2. The junction had 7 bases not matched to a gene; V was cut back by 4 bases and J by 0 bases. CDR3 length: 16 amino acids. Germline CDR1 reads MDHEN; CDR2 reads SYDVKM. CDR3 region: CASSSDLAGISYEQYF. In DNA, the CDR3 is TGTGCCAGCAGTTCCGATCTAGCGGGGATCTCCTACGAGCAGTACTTC.

V and J are TRBV11-3 and TRBJ2-7; a weak D match, TRBD1 (6 bases). In germline, CDR1 is SGHNT, CDR2 YENEEA. V dropped 6 bases and J dropped 5 bases, with 23 bases sitting between them. The length of the CDR3 is 16 residues. CDR3 region: CASRQLLWGRSDEQYF. CDR3 bases: TGTGCCAGCAGGCAGCTTCTCTGGGGGCGATCGGACGAGCAGTACTTC.

The rearrangement links TRBV19 to TRBJ2-1; TRBD2 might be the D (6 bases). This CDR3 region has 16 residues. The ends were cut back, 5 bases at V and 0 bases at J, with 14 bases in the middle. Per the germline V gene, CDR1 is LNHDA and CDR2 is SQIVND (reference sequence). Here the CDR3 DNA reads TGTGCCAGTAGTCTACCGGGACTTTACTCCTACAATGAGCAGTTCTTC. Protein: CASSLPGLYSYNEQFF.

The V and J genes are TRBV7-2 and TRBJ1-2; the match to TRBD1 covers 7 bases. Germline CDR1 reads SGHTA; CDR2 reads FQGNSA. V lost 2 bases to trimming and J lost 6 bases; unmatched junction nucleotides: 9. The CDR3 runs to 15 residues. CDR3 coding DNA: TGTGCCAGCAGCTTACGGGACAGCCGAATCGATGGCTACACCTTC. Protein product: CASSLRDSRIDGYTF.

The V call is TRBV6-1, the J call TRBJ2-3; TRBD1 is a possible D gene (5 bases). The germline V gene has CDR1 MNHNS and CDR2 SASEGT. V was shortened by 7 bases and J by 3 bases, with 11 bases between the two germline ends. The CDR3 extends over 13 amino acids. The chain's CDR3 is CASNSGATDTQYF. In DNA, the CDR3 is TGTGCCAGCAACAGTGGGGCAACAGATACGCAGTATTTT.

The V gene is TRBV5-6, the J gene TRBJ1-2; D possibly corresponds to TRBD1 (5 bases). This CDR3 region has 14 residues. CDR1 is SGHDT and CDR2 is YYEEEE in the germline V gene. Trimming took 7 bases from V and 7 from J, leaving 20 bases between them. The CDR3 here is CASRSRSGDPGYTF. The CDR3 bases are TGTGCCAGCCGAAGCAGGTCGGGGGATCCTGGCTACACCTTC. Using reference TRBV5-6 and TRBJ1-2 for the parts outside the CDR3, the full variable domain is DAGVTQSPTHLIKTRGQQVTLRCSPKSGHDTVSWYQQALGQGPQFIFQYYEEEERQRGNFPDRFSGHQFPNYSSELNVNALLLGDSALYLCASRSRSGDPGYTFGSGTRLTVV.

V gene TRBV2 combines with J gene TRBJ2-3; the match to TRBD2 covers 10 bases. The junction had 11 bases not matched to a gene; V was cut back by 9 bases and J by 5 bases. The germline V gene encodes CDR1 SNHLY and CDR2 FYNNEI. The CDR3 is 15 amino acids. The CDR3 DNA reads TGTGCCAGTCTCTCCAGAGCGGGAGGGGTAGATACGCAGTATTTT. Protein sequence: CASLSRAGGVDTQYF.

The sample holds one count of this clone. The chain employs TRBV4-1 and TRBJ2-5, with 9 bases matching TRBD2. The V segment lost 0 bases and the J segment 6 bases; nucleotides outside the gene matches: 2. Germline V gene data show CDR1 as MGHRA and CDR2 as YSYEKL. There are 14 residues in the CDR3. The CDR3 here is CASSQEAGGQTQYF. CDR3 bases: TGCGCCAGCAGCCAAGAAGCGGGGGGCCAGACCCAGTACTTC.